This TCR beta chain was recovered during a study of blood T cells in healthy people across ages. Turning to this clonotype: What it binds is unknown.

With a J-beta primer mix and a sample-barcoded 5' primer, a second PCR ran roughly 6 to 12 cycles. TCRdb called the 5' RACE reads again in MiXCR, with one record for every CDR3 protein. The repertoire has over 1,500,000 distinct CDR3 sequences, around 42% of them found once; the top ten carry about 23%. Approximately 9.7 milliliters was the volume of peripheral blood drawn from each donor. Findings and limits, study-wide: PBMCs that were unsorted prevented a conclusive naive versus antigen-experienced comparison. Diversity was higher, and naive CD4+ cells more numerous, in long-lived donors than in aged donors.

The V gene lost 7 bases and the J gene lost 1 base, with 10 bases spanning the gap. CDR1 SGHRS and CDR2 YFSETQ come from the germline V gene. The CDR3 spans 13 residues. This sequence was found in a human donor in good health. Sequencing was done on a sample of blood. This sequence joins TRBV5-1 and TRBJ2-3; D is ambiguous. CDR3 residues: CASFSPGTDTQYF. CDR3 DNA: TGCGCCAGCTTCAGCCCGGGCACAGATACGCAGTATTTT.